Below, one T cell receptor (beta chain) is given with its context. In its sample, this clone was seen many times. The antigen it recognizes is unknown. No per-base quality is available; no much larger clone lies one base away. None of the patients had been given any treatment before thyroid surgery. Using T-cell receptor beta sequencing, the researchers looked back retrospectively at clinical samples from patients, gathered between about 2011 and 2019. Library preparation employed PCR. The listed sequencing device is Illumina HiSeq 4000. The TCR beta-chain CDR3 region of each patient was profiled by high-throughput sequencing. The paper's processing steps were these. A classifier to discriminate distant-metastatic papillary thyroid cancer patients was built from CDR3 differences across clinicopathological groups. The Shannon index was used to measure repertoire diversity, and the Morisita-Horn index was used to measure how similar tumor and blood repertoires were. TCRdb's own reprocessing of the public reads used fastp at Q25 and MiXCR and kept productive beta chains. In this record, the V and J calls reflect TCRdb's handling and not the investigators' own analysis. This sample lists tens of thousands of clones; 15% to 20% were detected once. 9.5% to 15% of the sample is held by the ten biggest clonotypes.

Trimming takes 1 base from V and 3 bases from J, and the germline ends sit 4 bases apart. Sequences DFQATT (CDR1) and SNEGSKA (CDR2) are obtained from the germline V gene (reference sequence). Inclusive of the bounding cysteine and phenylalanine, the CDR3 is 11 residues long. The sequence is cut down to CDR3 DNA, 33 bases in frame from base 1. The data stem from a study of metastatic and nonmetastatic thyroid tumors (dated by TCRdb to about 2020). Regarding the complete study: Repertoires from peripheral blood and from tumor or nodule tissue samples of malignant and benign thyroid patients were compared.

Overall study results and their limits: In both blood and tumor samples, TCR beta diversity was reported to be significantly higher in malignant tumors than in benign nodules.

The rearranged chain carries TRBV20-1 and TRBJ2-7, with the D gene uncertain. The receptor's source is a male donor with papillary thyroid cancer or a benign thyroid nodule (not recorded which). Some clones in this sample may be carry-over from other donors' samples. The sequencing sample was made of blood. For the CDR3, the sequence is CSARGGYEQYF. The DNA is as follows: TGCAGTGCTAGAGGGGGCTACGAGCAGTACTTC.